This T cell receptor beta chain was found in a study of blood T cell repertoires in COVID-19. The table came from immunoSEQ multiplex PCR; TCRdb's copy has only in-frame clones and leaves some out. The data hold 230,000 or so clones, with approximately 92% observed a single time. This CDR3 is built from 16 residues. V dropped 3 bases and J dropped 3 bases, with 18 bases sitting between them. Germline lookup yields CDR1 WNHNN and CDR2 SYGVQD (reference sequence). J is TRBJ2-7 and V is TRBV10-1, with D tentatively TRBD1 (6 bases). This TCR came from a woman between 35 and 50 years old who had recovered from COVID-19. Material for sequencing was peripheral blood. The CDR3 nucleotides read TGCGCCAGCAGTGAAGATTGGGGACCGGGACACTACGAGCAGTACTTC. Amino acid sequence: CASSEDWGPGHYEQYF.